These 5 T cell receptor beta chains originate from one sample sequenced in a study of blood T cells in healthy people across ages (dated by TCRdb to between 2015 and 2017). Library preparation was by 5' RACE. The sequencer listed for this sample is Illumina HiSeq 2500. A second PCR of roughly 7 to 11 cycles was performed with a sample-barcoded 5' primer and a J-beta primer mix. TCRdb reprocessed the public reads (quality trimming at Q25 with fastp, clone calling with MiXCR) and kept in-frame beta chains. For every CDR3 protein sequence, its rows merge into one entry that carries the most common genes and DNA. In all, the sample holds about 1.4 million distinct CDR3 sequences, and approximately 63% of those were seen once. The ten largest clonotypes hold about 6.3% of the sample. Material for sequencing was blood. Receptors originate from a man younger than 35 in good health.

The chain's CDR3 is CASSWRTSGTDTQYF. For the CDR3, the DNA is TGTGCCAGCAGCTGGCGGACTAGCGGCACAGATACGCAGTATTTT. The rearrangement uses TRBV7-8 and TRBJ2-3, with 9 bases that match TRBD2. The CDR3 runs 15 residues. Germline assignment: CDR1 SGHVS and CDR2 FQNEAQ. J gave up 1 base and V 4 bases, and 3 bases lay outside the gene matches.

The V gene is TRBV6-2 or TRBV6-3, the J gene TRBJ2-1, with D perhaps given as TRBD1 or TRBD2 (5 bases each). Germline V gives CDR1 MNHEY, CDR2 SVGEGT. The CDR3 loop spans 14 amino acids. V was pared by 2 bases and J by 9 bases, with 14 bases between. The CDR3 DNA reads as TGTGCCAGCAGTTACAGGGGTACCGGGACTGAGCAGTTCTTC. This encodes CASSYRGTGTEQFF.

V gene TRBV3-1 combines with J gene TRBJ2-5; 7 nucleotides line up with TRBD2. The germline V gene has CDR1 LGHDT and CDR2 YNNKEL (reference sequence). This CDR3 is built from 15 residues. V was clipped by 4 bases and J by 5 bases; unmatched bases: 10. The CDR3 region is CASSRFQRGGETQYF. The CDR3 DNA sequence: TGTGCCAGCAGCCGCTTTCAGAGGGGAGGGGAGACCCAGTACTTC.

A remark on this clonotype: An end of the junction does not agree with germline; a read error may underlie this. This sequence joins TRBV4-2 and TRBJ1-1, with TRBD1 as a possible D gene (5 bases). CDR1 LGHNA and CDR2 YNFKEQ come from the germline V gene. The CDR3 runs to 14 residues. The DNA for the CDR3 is TGTGCCGGCAGCCAGGGCAGGGAGCCCACTGAAGCTTTCTTT. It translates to CAGSQGREPTEAFF.

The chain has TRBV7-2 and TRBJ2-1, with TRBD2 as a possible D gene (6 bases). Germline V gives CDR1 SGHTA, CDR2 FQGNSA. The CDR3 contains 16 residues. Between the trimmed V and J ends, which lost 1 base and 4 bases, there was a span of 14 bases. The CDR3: CASSLVTLAGYNEQFF. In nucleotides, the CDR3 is TGTGCCAGCAGCTTAGTTACACTAGCTGGGTACAATGAGCAGTTCTTC. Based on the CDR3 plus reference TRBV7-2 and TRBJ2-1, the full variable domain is GAGVSQSPSNKVTEKGKDVELRCDPISGHTALYWYRQSLGQGLEFLIYFQGNSAPDKSGLPSDRFSAERTGGSVSTLTIQRTQQEDSAVYLCASSLVTLAGYNEQFFGPGTRLTVL.